This entry lists 27 T cell receptor beta chains sequenced from one sample in a study of cytomegalovirus exposure and HLA in healthy donors. The study ran its PCR with 60 Vbeta and 13 Jbeta primers. The data were produced by immunoSEQ multiplex PCR, yet TCRdb's version contains in-frame clones alone and is incomplete. Among 150,000 to 200,000 clones listed, just under 80% were seen once. Sequencing was done on a sample of PBMCs. The receptors shown here come from a female donor in good health and CMV-seronegative.

The chain couples TRBV7-2 to TRBJ2-7, with D possibly TRBD2 on 7 matching bases. There are 17 residues in the CDR3. Trimming pared 4 bases from V and 4 bases from J, leaving 23 bases between. CDR1 and CDR2 from the germline V gene are SGHTA and FQGNSA. The CDR3 protein is CASSSRMTGAGGYEQYF. CDR3 nucleotides: TGTGCCAGCAGCTCCCGCATGACGGGGGCCGGGGGGTACGAGCAGTACTTC.

For the CDR3, the DNA is TGTGCCAGCAGCTTCCCGGGACAGATGAACACTGAAGCTTTCTTT. Encoded protein: CASSFPGQMNTEAFF. The V call is TRBV5-6, the J call TRBJ1-1; 7 bases are shared with TRBD1. V lost 2 bases, J lost 0 bases, and 4 bases stayed unmatched. The CDR3 has 15 residues. Germline V gene data show CDR1 as SGHDT and CDR2 as YYEEEE.

The V gene is TRBV27, the J gene TRBJ2-7; the D gene is possibly TRBD2 (5 bases). CDR3 size: 14 residues. Germline V gene data show CDR1 as MNHEY and CDR2 as SMNVEV (reference sequence). Trimming removed 6 bases at V and 3 bases at J, with 15 bases between. The CDR3 protein is CASSLTGSVYEQYF. CDR3 DNA sequence: TGTGCCAGCAGCCTTACGGGAAGCGTCTACGAGCAGTACTTC.

The chain recombines TRBV6-1 with TRBJ2-5, with TRBD1 as a possible D gene (5 bases). Between the trimmed V and J ends, which lost 7 bases and 0 bases, there was a span of 12 bases. Germline V gives CDR1 MNHNS, CDR2 SASEGT. The length of the CDR3 is 14 residues. The CDR3 nucleotides read TGTGCCAGCAAAAGGGGTCCGTACCAAGAGACCCAGTACTTC. It is translated as CASKRGPYQETQYF.

The V and J genes are TRBV6-6 and TRBJ1-1, with a weak D call TRBD1 (5 bases). The CDR3 sequence is 10 residues long. V lost 11 bases and J 6 bases, leaving 10 bases between the germline ends. CDR1 MNHNY and CDR2 SVGAGI come from the germline V gene (reference sequence). The CDR3 here is CAAGQSEAFF. CDR3 in DNA: TGTGCCGCGGGGCAGTCTGAAGCTTTCTTT.

The rearrangement joins TRBV5-1 to TRBJ2-1; the match to TRBD2 covers 13 bases. The CDR3 covers 19 residues. CDR1 is SGHRS, CDR2 YFSETQ, per germline. With 3 bases clipped from V and 0 bases from J, the junction kept 9 bases outside the gene matches. CDR3 loop: CASSWPGLAGVSSYNEQFF. The CDR3 DNA follows: TGCGCCAGCAGCTGGCCCGGACTAGCGGGGGTAAGCTCCTACAATGAGCAGTTCTTC.

This clone turned up a few times. The J gene is TRBJ1-1, the V gene TRBV6-6; 8 bases are shared with TRBD1. The CDR3 is 14 residues long. The germline CDR1 and CDR2 sequences are MNHNY and SVGAGI (reference sequence). The V gene end was trimmed by 5 bases and the J gene end by 8 bases; junction bases not matched to a gene: 10. The CDR3 nucleotides read TGTGCCAGCAGTCCCGGGACAGGAACGAAAGAAGCTTTCTTT. Translating gives CASSPGTGTKEAFF.

J is TRBJ2-1 and V is TRBV29-1, with TRBD2 matching over 13 bases. There are 13 residues in the CDR3. Germline V gene lookup returns CDR1 SQVTM and CDR2 ANQGSEA. CDR3: CIAGLAGAGEQFF. The CDR3 nucleotides read TGCATCGCCGGACTAGCGGGGGCGGGGGAGCAGTTCTTC.

The genes are TRBV2 and TRBJ2-2, with 7 bases fitting TRBD2. The V gene end was trimmed by 6 bases and the J gene end by 1 base; junction bases not matched to a gene: 5. The germline V gene has CDR1 SNHLY and CDR2 FYNNEI. CDR3 size: 15 residues. The CDR3 loop is CASSVSGLNTGELFF. The DNA of the CDR3 is TGTGCCAGCAGCGTTAGCGGGTTGAACACCGGGGAGCTGTTTTTT.

The chain links TRBV2 to TRBJ2-5; 9 nucleotides align to TRBD2. Gene TRBJ2-7 matches the end of the DNA better, so the J call may be wrong. Germline loops: CDR1 SNHLY, CDR2 FYNNEI. This CDR3 has 17 amino acids. For the CDR3, the DNA is TGTGCCAGCAGTGAAGGGCAAAGGACTAGCGTAGACGACGAGCAGTACTTC. It is translated as CASSEGQRTSVDDEQYF.

The gene calls are TRBV6-1 and TRBJ2-7; 9 bases are a match to TRBD1. Per germline, CDR1 MNHNS and CDR2 SASEGT. With 6 bases clipped from V and 2 bases from J, the junction kept 5 bases outside the gene matches. CDR3 length equals 14 residues. The CDR3 region has the DNA TGTGCCAGCAGGGAGGGACAGGGACCCTACGAGCAGTACTTC. It is translated as CASREGQGPYEQYF.

V gene TRBV30 combines with J gene TRBJ2-7; TRBD2 might be the D (6 bases). From germline, CDR1 is GTSNPN and CDR2 SVGIG (reference sequence). This CDR3 has 15 amino acids. V was cut by 3 bases and J by 4 bases, with 19 bases left in between. The CDR3 protein is CAWRLVTGDIYEQYF. For the CDR3, the DNA is TGTGCCTGGAGATTAGTCACGGGAGATATTTACGAGCAGTACTTC.

This clone has a single count. The gene calls are TRBV4-1 and TRBJ2-7; weak D call: TRBD1 (5 bases). The CDR3 spans 14 residues. CDR1 and CDR2 (germline): MGHRA, YSYEKL. The V end was cut by 5 bases, the J end by 2 bases, with 13 bases between. CDR3 region: CASSSQGETYEQYF. In DNA form, the CDR3 reads TGCGCCAGCAGCTCTCAGGGTGAAACCTACGAGCAGTACTTC.

The J gene is TRBJ2-6, the V gene TRBV2; D not resolved. V lost 6 bases and J lost 2, with 8 bases in between. The CDR3 runs to 14 residues. CDR1 is SNHLY and CDR2 is FYNNEI in the germline V gene. The CDR3 DNA follows: TGTGCCAGCAGCCTCTCTCCTGGGGCCAACGTCCTGACTTTC. It specifies CASSLSPGANVLTF.

This clone has a handful of counts. The gene calls are TRBV11-2 and TRBJ2-7, with 15 bases fitting TRBD2. CDR1 and CDR2 (germline): SGHAT, FQNNGV. The CDR3 is 17 residues long. Unmatched junction bases numbered 9, after V lost 5 bases and J lost 4 bases. CDR3 in DNA: TGTGCCAGCAGCCCCCGGACTAGCGGGAGGGGTGGTTACGAGCAGTACTTC. Its translation: CASSPRTSGRGGYEQYF.

The chain couples TRBV11-1 to TRBJ1-2, with 9 bases matching TRBD1. The V segment lost 3 bases and the J segment 8 bases; nucleotides outside the gene matches: 4. The CDR3 extends over 13 amino acids. CDR1 and CDR2 from the germline V gene are SGHAT and FQDESV (reference sequence). The CDR3 DNA reads TGTGCCAGCAGCTTTGGGACAGGGAAAGGCTACACCTTC. This sequence encodes CASSFGTGKGYTF.

The chain recombines TRBV6-5 with TRBJ2-6, with TRBD2 identical over 7 bases. The CDR3 is made up of 15 amino acids. The V and J ends lost 8 bases and 4 bases, in that order; junction bases with no gene match: 8. Per the germline V gene, CDR1 is MNHEY and CDR2 is SVGAGI. As DNA, the CDR3 is TGTGCCAGCGGGGGTCCGGGGGGAGGGGCCAACGTCCTGACTTTC. As protein: CASGGPGGGANVLTF.

V is TRBV5-1 and J is TRBJ2-5, with D unresolved. Trimming pared 3 bases from V and 1 base from J, leaving 7 bases between. The V gene's germline CDR1 is SGHRS and CDR2 YFSETQ. There are 13 residues in the CDR3. The CDR3 bases are TGCGCCAGCAGCTCAACACCCCAAGAGACCCAGTACTTC. Translated, it gives CASSSTPQETQYF.

The chain couples TRBV5-1 to TRBJ2-7, with a weak D call TRBD2 (6 bases). The CDR3 spans 16 residues. Trimming shortened V by 1 base and J by 0 bases, and 14 bases separated the two germline ends. The germline gives CDR1 SGHRS, CDR2 YFSETQ. CDR3 DNA: TGCGCCAGCAGCTTGCATTCGGACTACAACTCCTACGAGCAGTACTTC. It encodes CASSLHSDYNSYEQYF.

The CDR3 loop reads CASSHGLAGHPYEQYF. CDR3 coding DNA: TGTGCCAGCAGCCACGGACTAGCGGGTCACCCCTACGAGCAGTACTTC. The V call is TRBV7-9, the J call TRBJ2-7, with 11 bases fitting TRBD2. Germline CDR1 and CDR2: SEHNR and FQNEAQ (reference sequence). The CDR3 has 16 residues. Trimming removed 5 bases from V and 2 bases from J; junction bases left unmatched: 8.

V and J are TRBV6-1 and TRBJ2-3, with 7 bases lining up with TRBD1. This CDR3 is 16 amino acids long. Germline V gene sequence: CDR1 MNHNS, CDR2 SASEGT. Trimming at V came to 0 bases and at J to 4 bases, leaving 7 bases not matched to a gene. The CDR3 here is CASSEAFTGAADTQYF. The CDR3 DNA is TGTGCCAGCAGTGAAGCCTTCACAGGGGCCGCAGATACGCAGTATTTT.

The chain combines TRBV7-6 with TRBJ2-2; 12 nucleotides line up with TRBD1. This CDR3 contains 20 residues. Trimming at V came to 3 bases and at J to 2 bases, leaving 13 bases not matched to a gene. The germline V gene has CDR1 SGHVS and CDR2 FNYEAQ. The CDR3 nucleotides are TGTGCCAGCAGCTTCAACCCCAGGGCGGGACAGGGGGCAAACACCGGGGAGCTGTTTTTT. It specifies CASSFNPRAGQGANTGELFF.

This chain links TRBV4-2 with TRBJ2-3; 8 nucleotides align to TRBD2. CDR3 length: 15 residues. Germline V gene data show CDR1 as LGHNA and CDR2 as YNFKEQ. Trimming cost V 0 bases and J 7 bases; bases outside gene matches: 6. The CDR3 loop reads CASSQEGLAGYTQYF. CDR3 nucleotides: TGTGCCAGCAGCCAAGAAGGGCTAGCGGGTTATACGCAGTATTTT.

This clone was seen just once. The chain has TRBV19 and TRBJ2-1; TRBD2 agrees at 10 bases. V shed 5 bases, J shed 3 bases, and the junction held 7 bases outside the gene matches. From germline, CDR1 is LNHDA and CDR2 SQIVND (reference sequence). The CDR3 is 16 amino acids. The CDR3 DNA reads as TGTGCCAGTAGTCCCCGGACTAGCGGAATCTACAATGAGCAGTTCTTC. It translates to CASSPRTSGIYNEQFF.

The CDR3 reads CASSYGGSPNQPQHF. CDR3 nucleotide sequence: TGTGCCAGCAGTTACGGAGGGAGCCCCAATCAGCCCCAGCATTTT. This chain links TRBV6-5 with TRBJ1-5; D remains ambiguous. This CDR3 spans 15 amino acids. Germline V gene data show CDR1 as MNHEY and CDR2 as SVGAGI. V gave up 2 bases and J gave up 3 bases, with 11 bases separating them.

In its sample, this clone was seen a few times. The rearrangement joins TRBV2 to TRBJ2-5; TRBD2 agrees at 9 bases. V was clipped by 7 bases and J by 9 bases; unmatched bases: 9. Per germline, CDR1 SNHLY and CDR2 FYNNEI. CDR3 length equals 13 residues. The CDR3 here is CASTQERGDSQYF. In DNA form, the CDR3 reads TGTGCCAGCACCCAGGAGCGGGGGGACTCCCAGTACTTC.

This clone was observed a handful of times. The chain employs TRBV4-3 and TRBJ2-7; 9 bases are a match to TRBD2. Germline V gene data show CDR1 as LGHNA and CDR2 as YSLEER. V was clipped by 6 bases and J by 6 bases; unmatched bases: 12. The CDR3 sequence is 15 residues long. DNA for the CDR3: TGCGCCAGCAGTCACTTGGCGGGAGGGCCTGTCGAGCAGTACTTC. Protein sequence: CASSHLAGGPVEQYF.